This T cell receptor beta chain was captured by sequencing in a study of shared clonotypes between healthy human individuals. Study conclusions and caveats: The authors sampled blood alone, and tissue repertoires likely differ.

Trimming left V 6 bases short and J 3 bases short, with 14 bases between. CDR3 length: 13 amino acids. Germline-derived CDR1 and CDR2 are SQVTM and ANQGSEA. The donors were adults (healthy and HIV-negative) with no recent acute infections or vaccinations. Assay: immunoSEQ multiplex PCR; the TCRdb copy retains only in-frame clones and omits some. Among 450,000 to 500,000 clones listed, about 85% were seen once. In this sample, this clone turned up many times. Its target is not known. The V call is TRBV29-1, the J call TRBJ1-1; a weak D match, TRBD1 (5 bases). Input material: PBMCs. This receptor was identified in a woman aged 40 to 50 in good health. Some clones in this sample may be carry-over from other donors' samples. As DNA, the CDR3 is TGCAGCGTACAGCCGGACACCTACACTGAAGCTTTCTTT. It translates to CSVQPDTYTEAFF. Looking up the rest from reference TRBV29-1 and TRBJ1-1 gives the full variable domain: SAVISQKPSRDICQRGTSLTIQCQVDSQVTMMFWYRQQPGQSLTLIATANQGSEATYESGFVIDKFPISRPNLTFSTLTVSNMSPEDSSIYLCSVQPDTYTEAFFGQGTRLTVV.